This passage covers 17 T cell receptor beta chains from one sample sequenced in a study of cytomegalovirus exposure and HLA in healthy donors. PCR amplification relied on 60 Vbeta primers (plus 13 Jbeta primers). Generated by immunoSEQ multiplex PCR, the TCRdb table keeps only in-frame clones and is missing some. The repertoire holds about 130,000 clones, approximately 80% seen once, with 2% to 2.5% in the top ten. Sequencing was done on a sample of PBMCs. These TCRs come from a man younger than 45 in good health and CMV-seronegative.

This chain joins TRBV11-2 and TRBJ2-1; TRBD2 matches 7 bases. Losses at the gene ends were 8 bases for V and 1 base for J; bases not matched to a gene: 8. Germline loops: CDR1 SGHAT, CDR2 FQNNGV. This CDR3 is built from 15 residues. CDR3 amino acids: CASAPGGSSYNEQFF. The CDR3 DNA reads as TGTGCCAGCGCGCCGGGCGGGAGTTCCTACAATGAGCAGTTCTTC.

The chain joins TRBV5-1 to TRBJ2-3; D not certain. Germline CDR1 SGHRS, CDR2 YFSETQ. Trimming removed 10 bases at V and 0 bases at J, with 15 bases between. This CDR3 region has 14 residues. CDR3 amino acids: CAYRVDLSTDTQYF. The CDR3 DNA follows: TGCGCCTATCGGGTGGATTTGAGCACAGATACGCAGTATTTT. The entire variable domain, with the rest obtained from reference TRBV5-1 and TRBJ2-3, is as follows: KAGVTQTPRYLIKTRGQQVTLSCSPISGHRSVSWYQQTPGQGLQFLFEYFSETQRNKGNFPGRFSGRQFSNSRSEMNVSTLELGDSALYLCAYRVDLSTDTQYFGPGTRLTVL.

The J gene is TRBJ2-7, the V gene TRBV7-6; D perhaps matches TRBD1 (7 bases). Trimming shortened V by 5 bases and J by 4 bases, and 24 bases separated the two germline ends. CDR3 length: 17 residues. Germline V CDR1 and CDR2: SGHVS, FNYEAQ. The CDR3, as DNA: TGTGCCAGCAGCCCCCAATCGGAGGGGGCGATGAAATACGAGCAGTACTTC. Its translation is CASSPQSEGAMKYEQYF. Looking up the rest from reference TRBV7-6 and TRBJ2-7 gives the full variable domain: GAGVSQSPRYKVTKRGQDVALRCDPISGHVSLYWYRQALGQGPEFLTYFNYEAQQDKSGLPNDRFSAERPEGSISTLTIQRTEQRDSAMYRCASSPQSEGAMKYEQYFGPGTRLTVT.

This chain links TRBV9 with TRBJ2-5, with 9 bases that match TRBD2. CDR1 and CDR2 (germline): SGDLS, YYNGEE. Germline trimming cut 4 bases from V and 5 bases from J; bases unmatched to any gene: 9. This CDR3 region has 15 residues. The CDR3 is CASSLAGVRGETQYF. The CDR3 nucleotides are TGTGCCAGCAGCTTAGCGGGAGTCAGGGGGGAGACCCAGTACTTC.

The sample holds a few counts of this clone. The chain combines TRBV2 with TRBJ2-5; D might be TRBD1 (6 bases). With 8 bases removed from V and 1 base from J, the gap between germline ends came to 11 bases. CDR1 SNHLY and CDR2 FYNNEI come from the germline V gene. This CDR3 is 13 amino acids long. The DNA of the CDR3 is TGTGCCAGCGCCCGACAGGCCCAAGAGACCCAGTACTTC. Its translation is CASARQAQETQYF.

The chain carries TRBV14 and TRBJ2-1, with D hard to call. This CDR3 region has 16 residues. Germline CDR1 and CDR2: SGHDN and FVKESK. V was shortened by 4 bases and J by 4 bases, with 17 bases between the two germline ends. CDR3 loop: CASSRPGNPLYNEQFF. In DNA, the CDR3 is TGTGCCAGCAGCCGCCCAGGTAACCCACTTTACAATGAGCAGTTCTTC.

This clone occurred a few times. The V and J genes are TRBV7-9 and TRBJ2-1; possible D gene TRBD2, 6 bases. The germline V and J ends were trimmed by 6 bases and 7 bases, with 16 bases remaining between them. Germline V gene lookup returns CDR1 SEHNR and CDR2 FQNEAQ (reference sequence). This CDR3 is 14 amino acids long. The DNA of the CDR3 is TGTGCCAGCAGTCGCGGGACGGTCGGTAATGAGCAGTTCTTC. It is translated as CASSRGTVGNEQFF. The full variable domain, completed using reference TRBV7-9 and TRBJ2-1, is DTGVSQNPRHKITKRGQNVTFRCDPISEHNRLYWYRQTLGQGPEFLTYFQNEAQLEKSRLLSDRFSAERPKGSFSTLEIQRTEQGDSAMYLCASSRGTVGNEQFFGPGTRLTVL.

The chain couples TRBV19 to TRBJ2-5; TRBD1 might be the D (6 bases). Trimming removed 3 bases at V and 0 bases at J, with 11 bases between. There are 15 residues in the CDR3. Germline CDR1 reads LNHDA; CDR2 reads SQIVND (reference sequence). The CDR3 region is CASSIGSGDQETQYF. The CDR3 coding sequence is TGTGCCAGTAGTATCGGCTCAGGGGACCAAGAGACCCAGTACTTC.

V gene TRBV6-5 combines with J gene TRBJ1-2, with D uncertain. CDR1 is MNHEY, CDR2 SVGAGI, per germline. The CDR3 runs 14 residues. Between the trimmed V and J ends, which lost 6 bases and 2 bases, there was a span of 13 bases. DNA for the CDR3: TGTGCCAGCAGGAGGTCTCGAGAGAACTATGGCTACACCTTC. Protein product: CASRRSRENYGYTF.

The table lists this clone with a few counts. The genes are TRBV5-1 and TRBJ2-3; D perhaps matches TRBD2 (6 bases). The CDR3 consists of 17 residues. CDR1 and CDR2 (germline): SGHRS, YFSETQ. The V end was cut by 5 bases, the J end by 2 bases, with 21 bases between. The CDR3 DNA sequence: TGCGCCAGCAGGTCGACAGCAACTAGCATTGTCACAGATACGCAGTATTTT. It yields the protein CASRSTATSIVTDTQYF.

V is TRBV9 and J is TRBJ2-7, with 8 nucleotides matching TRBD1. V gave up 0 bases and J gave up 8 bases; unmatched junction bases: 7. CDR1 is SGDLS, CDR2 YYNGEE, per germline. The CDR3 consists of 14 residues. DNA of the CDR3: TGTGCCAGCAGCGTAGGGACAGGGCCTACGAAGCAGTACTTC. It codes for CASSVGTGPTKQYF.

The chain links TRBV2 to TRBJ1-1; 8 nucleotides align to TRBD1. This CDR3 has 14 residues. Unmatched junction bases numbered 7, after V lost 6 bases and J lost 4 bases. Germline loops: CDR1 SNHLY, CDR2 FYNNEI. The chain's CDR3 is CASSQGAPFTEAFF. CDR3 coding DNA: TGTGCCAGCAGCCAGGGGGCGCCGTTCACTGAAGCTTTCTTT.

The chain combines TRBV5-6 with TRBJ2-3, with 8 bases aligning to TRBD2. V dropped 2 bases and J dropped 4; count of bases not matched to a gene: 12. Germline lookup yields CDR1 SGHDT and CDR2 YYEEEE. The CDR3 loop spans 17 amino acids. CDR3 sequence (DNA): TGTGCCAGCAGCTTCGTACCCGGGCCGGGGGGGGCAGATACGCAGTATTTT. Amino acids: CASSFVPGPGGADTQYF.

CDR3 protein: CASSFAGSTDTQYF. The DNA of the CDR3 is TGTGCCAGCAGCTTTGCAGGATCCACAGATACGCAGTATTTT. J is TRBJ2-3 and V is TRBV5-8; D not resolved. Germline CDR1 reads SGHTS; CDR2 reads YDEGEE. V lost 2 bases and J lost 2, with 9 bases in between. This CDR3 is 14 amino acids long.

V is TRBV30 and J is TRBJ2-2; D unclear. V was trimmed by 5 bases and J by 0 bases, leaving 13 bases between them. Germline V lookup: CDR1 GTSNPN, CDR2 SVGIG (reference sequence). This CDR3 has 15 residues. The CDR3 nucleotides read TGTGCCTGGCATGATGGTAGTGCGAACACCGGGGAGCTGTTTTTT. Its protein is CAWHDGSANTGELFF.

Notes on this clone: Germline is not matched at one junction end, which may reflect a read error. The chain uses TRBV5-1 and TRBJ2-2, with 7 bases lining up with TRBD1. The CDR3 sequence is 15 residues long. Germline loops: CDR1 SGHRS, CDR2 YFSETQ. CDR3 bases: TGCGCCAGCAACTTGGGAGACAGGGACACCGGGGAGCTGTTTTTT. It specifies CASNLGDRDTGELFF.

This clone was counted between two and nine times. V gene TRBV5-6 combines with J gene TRBJ2-7; 7 positions match TRBD2. Trimming took 5 bases from V and 3 from J; bases not matched to a gene: 5. The V gene's germline CDR1 is SGHDT and CDR2 YYEEEE. This CDR3 has 13 residues. The DNA of the CDR3 is TGTGCCAGCAGTTCCACTAGCGACTACGAGCAGTACTTC. It yields the protein CASSSTSDYEQYF. Supplemented by reference TRBV5-6 and TRBJ2-7, the full variable domain reads DAGVTQSPTHLIKTRGQQVTLRCSPKSGHDTVSWYQQALGQGPQFIFQYYEEEERQRGNFPDRFSGHQFPNYSSELNVNALLLGDSALYLCASSSTSDYEQYFGPGTRLTVT.